This TCR beta chain came from a study of siplizumab effects on memory and regulatory T cells. Measured with immunoSEQ multiplex PCR; TCRdb has only the in-frame clones, and not every one. The repertoire has 90,000 to 120,000 clones, about 94% of them found once; the top ten carry roughly 0.64%. V was clipped by 2 bases and J by 10 bases; unmatched bases: 8. Germline V lookup: CDR1 MNHEY, CDR2 SVGAGI. The CDR3 covers 14 residues. This receptor was obtained from a human donor in good health. Sequencing used Tregs sorted from blood. The chain has TRBV6-5 and TRBJ1-2; 9 nucleotides agree with TRBD1. The DNA of the CDR3 is TGTGCCAGCAGTTACCTGGGGGACAGGGCCGTCTACACCTTC. Translated: CASSYLGDRAVYTF.